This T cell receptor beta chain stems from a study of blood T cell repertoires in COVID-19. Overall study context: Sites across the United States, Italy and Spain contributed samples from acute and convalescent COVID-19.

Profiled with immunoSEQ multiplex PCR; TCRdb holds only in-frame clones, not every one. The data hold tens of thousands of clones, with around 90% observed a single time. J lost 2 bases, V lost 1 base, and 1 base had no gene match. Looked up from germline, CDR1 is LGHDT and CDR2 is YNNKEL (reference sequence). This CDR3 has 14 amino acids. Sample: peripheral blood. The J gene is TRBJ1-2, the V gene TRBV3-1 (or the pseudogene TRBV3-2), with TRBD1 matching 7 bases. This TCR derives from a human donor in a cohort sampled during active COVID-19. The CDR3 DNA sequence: TGTGCCAGCAGCCAAGGGACAGGAAACTATGGCTACACCTTC. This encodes CASSQGTGNYGYTF.